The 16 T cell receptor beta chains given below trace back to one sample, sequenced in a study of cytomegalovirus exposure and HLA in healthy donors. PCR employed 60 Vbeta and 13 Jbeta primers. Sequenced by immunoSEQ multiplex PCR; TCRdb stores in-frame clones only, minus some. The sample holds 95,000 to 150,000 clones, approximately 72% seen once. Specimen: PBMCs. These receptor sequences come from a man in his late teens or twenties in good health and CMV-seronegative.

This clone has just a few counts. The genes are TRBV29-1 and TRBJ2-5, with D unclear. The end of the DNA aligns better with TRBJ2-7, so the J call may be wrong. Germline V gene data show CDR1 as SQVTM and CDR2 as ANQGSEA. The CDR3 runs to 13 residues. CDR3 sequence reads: CSVAEATSYEQYF. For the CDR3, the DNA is TGCAGCGTTGCTGAAGCTACCTCCTACGAGCAGTACTTC.

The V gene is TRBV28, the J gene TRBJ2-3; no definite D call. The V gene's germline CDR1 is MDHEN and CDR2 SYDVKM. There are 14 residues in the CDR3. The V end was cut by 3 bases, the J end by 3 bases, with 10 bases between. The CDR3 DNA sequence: TGTGCCAGCAGTTTGATTGCTATGACAGATACGCAGTATTTT. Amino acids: CASSLIAMTDTQYF.

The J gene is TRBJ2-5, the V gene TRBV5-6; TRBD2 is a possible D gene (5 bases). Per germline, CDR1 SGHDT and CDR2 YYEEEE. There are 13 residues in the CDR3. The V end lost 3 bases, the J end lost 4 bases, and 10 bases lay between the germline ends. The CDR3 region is CASSYPGRETQYF. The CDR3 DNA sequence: TGTGCCAGCAGCTATCCGGGGAGAGAGACCCAGTACTTC.

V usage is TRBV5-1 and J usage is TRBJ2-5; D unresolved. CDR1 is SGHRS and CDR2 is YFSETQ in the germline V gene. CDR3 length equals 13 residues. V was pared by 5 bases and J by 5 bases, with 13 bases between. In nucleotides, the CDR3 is TGCGCCAGCAGTAGGTCAGGAAGGGAGACCCAGTACTTC. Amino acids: CASSRSGRETQYF. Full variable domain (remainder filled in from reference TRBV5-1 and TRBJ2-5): KAGVTQTPRYLIKTRGQQVTLSCSPISGHRSVSWYQQTPGQGLQFLFEYFSETQRNKGNFPGRFSGRQFSNSRSEMNVSTLELGDSALYLCASSRSGRETQYFGPGTRLLVL.

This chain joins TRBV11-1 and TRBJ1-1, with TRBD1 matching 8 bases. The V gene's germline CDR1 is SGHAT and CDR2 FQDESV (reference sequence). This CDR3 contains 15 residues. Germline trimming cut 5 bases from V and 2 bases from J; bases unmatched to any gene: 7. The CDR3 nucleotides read TGTGCCAGCAGCGGGGGAGACAGGGGCAACACTGAAGCTTTCTTT. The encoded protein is CASSGGDRGNTEAFF.

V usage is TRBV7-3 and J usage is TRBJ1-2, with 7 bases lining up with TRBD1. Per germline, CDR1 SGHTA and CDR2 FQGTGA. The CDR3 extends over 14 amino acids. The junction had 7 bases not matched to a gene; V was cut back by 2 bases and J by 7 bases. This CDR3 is CASSLGGGASGYTF. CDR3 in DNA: TGTGCCAGCAGCTTAGGAGGGGGCGCGAGTGGCTACACCTTC. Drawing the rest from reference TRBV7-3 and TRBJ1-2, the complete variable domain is GAGVSQTPSNKVTEKGKYVELRCDPISGHTALYWYRQSLGQGPEFLIYFQGTGAADDSGLPNDRFFAVRPEGSVSTLKIQRTERGDSAVYLCASSLGGGASGYTFGSGTRLTVV.

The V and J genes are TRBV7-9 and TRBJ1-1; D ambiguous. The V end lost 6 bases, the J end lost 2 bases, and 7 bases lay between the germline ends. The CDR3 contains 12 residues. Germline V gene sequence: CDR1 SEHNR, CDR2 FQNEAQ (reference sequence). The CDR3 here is CASRLLNTEAFF. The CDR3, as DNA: TGTGCCAGCAGACTTCTAAACACTGAAGCTTTCTTT.

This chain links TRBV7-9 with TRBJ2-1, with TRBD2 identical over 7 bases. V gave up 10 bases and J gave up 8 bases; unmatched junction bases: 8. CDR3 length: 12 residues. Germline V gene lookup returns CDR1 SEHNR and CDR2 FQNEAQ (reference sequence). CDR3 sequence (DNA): TGTGCCAACGGGGCGGGGGACTATGAGCAGTTCTTC. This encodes CANGAGDYEQFF.

The CDR3 sequence is CASRKPGQGRADTQYF. The DNA for the CDR3 is TGTGCCAGCAGAAAGCCGGGACAGGGAAGGGCAGATACGCAGTATTTT. V usage is TRBV11-2 and J usage is TRBJ2-3, with TRBD1 matching over 9 bases. Per germline, CDR1 SGHAT and CDR2 FQNNGV. V was pared by 6 bases and J by 4 bases, with 11 bases of the junction left unmatched. The CDR3 has 16 amino acids.

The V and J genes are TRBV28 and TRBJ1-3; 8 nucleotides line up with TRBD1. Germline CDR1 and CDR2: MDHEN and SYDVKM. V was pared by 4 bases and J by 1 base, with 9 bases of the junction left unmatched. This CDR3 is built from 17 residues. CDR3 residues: CASSSAGGGSSGNTIYF. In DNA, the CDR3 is TGTGCCAGCAGTTCGGCAGGGGGCGGTTCATCTGGAAACACCATATATTTT.

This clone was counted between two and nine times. The CDR3 DNA reads as TGTGCCAGCAGCCTCATAGCCTCCGGGGAGCTGTTTTTT. This sequence encodes CASSLIASGELFF. V usage is TRBV5-5 and J usage is TRBJ2-2; no clear D. Trimming cost V 4 bases and J 6 bases, with 10 bases left between them. Germline V gene sequence: CDR1 SGHKS, CDR2 YYEKEE (reference sequence). This CDR3 region has 13 residues.

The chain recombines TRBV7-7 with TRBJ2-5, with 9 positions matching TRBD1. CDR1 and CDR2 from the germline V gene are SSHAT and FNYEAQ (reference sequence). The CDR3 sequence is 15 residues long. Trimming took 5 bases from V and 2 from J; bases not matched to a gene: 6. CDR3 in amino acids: CASSNRQGVQETQYF. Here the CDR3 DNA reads TGTGCCAGCAGCAACCGACAGGGGGTACAAGAGACCCAGTACTTC.

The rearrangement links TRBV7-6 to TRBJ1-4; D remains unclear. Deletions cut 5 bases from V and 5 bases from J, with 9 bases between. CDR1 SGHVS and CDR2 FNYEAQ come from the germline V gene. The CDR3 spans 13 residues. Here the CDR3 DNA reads TGTGCCAGCAGCCCAGGTTGGAATGAAAAACTGTTTTTT. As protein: CASSPGWNEKLFF.

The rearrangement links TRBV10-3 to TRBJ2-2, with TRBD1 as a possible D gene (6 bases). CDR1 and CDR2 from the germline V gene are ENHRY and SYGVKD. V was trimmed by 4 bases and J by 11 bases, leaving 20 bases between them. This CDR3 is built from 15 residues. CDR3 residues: CAISGVTVEDSELFF. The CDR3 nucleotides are TGTGCCATCAGTGGTGTTACGGTAGAGGACAGCGAGCTGTTTTTT.

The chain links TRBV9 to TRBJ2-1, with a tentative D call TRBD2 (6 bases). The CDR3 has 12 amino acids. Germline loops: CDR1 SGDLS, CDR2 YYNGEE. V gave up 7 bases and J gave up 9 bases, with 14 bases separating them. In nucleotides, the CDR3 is TGTGCCAGCGGCCCGACTAGAGGTGAGCAGTTCTTC. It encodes CASGPTRGEQFF. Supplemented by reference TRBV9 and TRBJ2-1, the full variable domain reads DSGVTQTPKHLITATGQRVTLRCSPRSGDLSVYWYQQSLDQGLQFLIQYYNGEERAKGNILERFSAQQFPDLHSELNLSSLELGDSALYFCASGPTRGEQFFGPGTRLTVL.

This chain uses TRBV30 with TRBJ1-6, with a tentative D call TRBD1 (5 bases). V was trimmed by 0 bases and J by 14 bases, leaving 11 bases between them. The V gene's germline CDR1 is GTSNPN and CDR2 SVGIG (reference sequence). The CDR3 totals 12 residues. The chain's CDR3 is CAWSVRSGALHF. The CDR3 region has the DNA TGTGCCTGGAGTGTACGGTCGGGGGCCCTCCACTTT.